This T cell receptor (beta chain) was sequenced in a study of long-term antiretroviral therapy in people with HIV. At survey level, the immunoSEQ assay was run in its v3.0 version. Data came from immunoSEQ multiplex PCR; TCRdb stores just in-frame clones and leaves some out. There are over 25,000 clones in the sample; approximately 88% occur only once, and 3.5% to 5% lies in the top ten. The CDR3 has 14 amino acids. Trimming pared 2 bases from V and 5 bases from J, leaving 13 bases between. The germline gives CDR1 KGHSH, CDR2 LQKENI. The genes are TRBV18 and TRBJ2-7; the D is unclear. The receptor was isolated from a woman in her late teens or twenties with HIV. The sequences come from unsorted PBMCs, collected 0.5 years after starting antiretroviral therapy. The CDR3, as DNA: TGTGCCAGCTCACCAAGTTTTGAACGGGACGAGCAGTACTTC. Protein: CASSPSFERDEQYF.